Listed below are T cell receptor beta chains from one sample, sequenced in a study of T cells in Graves' hyperthyroidism and ophthalmopathy. TCRdb fed the multiplex PCR reads into MiXCR, producing one record per CDR3 protein. The table has roughly 420,000 distinct CDR3 sequences, 15% to 17% seen once. The sequenced sample consisted of blood. The receptors here all came from a woman under 30 with Graves' hyperthyroidism. CDR3s include the opening cysteine and the closing phenylalanine or tryptophan. A D gene is named only where the DNA matches it firmly. Rows give clone size only sometimes, using once, few, many, or a class for an expanded clone.

d_call clone_size j_call v_call cdr3_aa cdr3_nt
TRBD1 many TRBJ1-6 TRBV11-2 CASSFLTGRWGSPLHF TGTGCCAGCAGCTTCCTGACAGGGCGCTGGGGTTCACCCCTCCACTTT
. many TRBJ1-1 TRBV6-8 CASSSVGNTEAFF TGTGCCAGCAGTTCCGTGGGGAACACTGAAGCTTTCTTT
. few TRBJ1-5 TRBV14 CASSQSGINQPQHF TGTGCCAGCAGCCAATCAGGGATAAATCAGCCCCAGCATTTT
. many TRBJ2-7 TRBV12-3/TRBV12-4 CASSFSRVYEQYF TGTGCCAGCAGTTTTTCCCGTGTGTACGAGCAGTACTTC
. . TRBJ1-5 TRBV28 CASSLRRNNQPQHF TGTGCCAGCAGTTTAAGACGCAACAATCAGCCCCAGCATTTT
TRBD2 many TRBJ2-7 TRBV12-3/TRBV12-4 CASGEGSEQYF TGTGCCAGCGGGGAGGGAAGCGAGCAGTACTTC
TRBD2 . TRBJ2-7 TRBV7-9 CASSFLAGGFSYEQYF TGTGCCAGCAGCTTCTTAGCGGGAGGCTTCTCCTACGAGCAGTACTTC
TRBD2 few TRBJ2-5 TRBV2 CASSDFSGGGETQYF TGTGCCAGCAGTGATTTCTCGGGAGGGGGAGAGACCCAGTACTTC
TRBD2 many TRBJ2-1 TRBV20-1 CSALSASGRDNEQFF TGCAGTGCTCTCAGCGCTAGCGGGAGAGACAATGAGCAGTTCTTC
. many TRBJ2-3 TRBV18 CASWPGGDTQYF TGTGCCAGCTGGCCGGGTGGAGATACGCAGTATTTT
. many TRBJ1-6 TRBV2 CASSENGGSSSPLHF TGTGCCAGCAGCGAGAACGGAGGGTCCAGCTCACCCCTCCACTTT
TRBD2 many TRBJ2-5 TRBV7-2 CASSLAGTKETQYF TGTGCCAGCAGCTTAGCTGGGACTAAAGAGACCCAGTACTTC
. many TRBJ1-1 TRBV12-3/TRBV12-4 CASSTRIPQEAFF TGTGCCAGCAGTACCCGAATACCACAGGAAGCTTTCTTT
. . TRBJ1-4 TRBV7-2 CASSLRGVAEKLFF TGTGCCAGCAGCTTAAGGGGGGTGGCGGAAAAACTGTTTTTT
TRBD1 many TRBJ2-5 TRBV11-3 CASSLGQGTQETQYF TGTGCCAGCAGCTTAGGACAGGGGACCCAAGAGACCCAGTACTTC
TRBD1 few TRBJ2-7 TRBV4-1 CASSQIWDRGSYEQYF TGCGCCAGCAGCCAAATATGGGACAGGGGCTCCTACGAGCAGTACTTC
. many TRBJ2-2 TRBV12-3/TRBV12-4 CASRGWVNANTGELFF TGTGCCAGCAGAGGGTGGGTGAACGCGAACACCGGGGAGCTGTTTTTT
TRBD1 many TRBJ2-2 TRBV7-9 CASSRRTGDNTGELFF TGTGCCAGCAGCAGACGGACAGGGGACAACACCGGGGAGCTGTTTTTT
. few TRBJ2-1 TRBV29-1 CSVVNPRLGNEQFF TGCAGCGTTGTAAACCCCCGCCTGGGGAATGAGCAGTTCTTC
. many TRBJ2-3 TRBV18 CASSPVGKDTQYF TGTGCCAGCTCACCAGTTGGAAAAGATACGCAGTATTTT
. few TRBJ1-1 TRBV20-1 CSARRPGTDTEAFF TGCAGTGCTAGACGTCCGGGGACGGACACTGAAGCTTTCTTT
. few TRBJ2-1 TRBV7-9 CASSPEDRHNEQFF TGTGCCAGCAGCCCAGAAGACAGACACAATGAGCAGTTCTTC
. many TRBJ1-1 TRBV12-3/TRBV12-4 CASSIGGSEAFF TGTGCCAGCAGTATTGGGGGGTCTGAAGCTTTCTTT
. few TRBJ1-1 TRBV12-3/TRBV12-4 CASSPDGLEAFF TGTGCCAGCAGTCCGGACGGCCTTGAAGCTTTCTTT
TRBD2 many TRBJ2-3 TRBV10-3 CAISEPGLETDTQYF TGTGCCATCAGTGAACCGGGACTAGAAACAGATACGCAGTATTTT
. many TRBJ2-2 TRBV11-1 CASSFEGTRTGELFF TGTGCCAGCAGCTTTGAGGGGACGCGCACCGGGGAGCTGTTTTTT
TRBD1 many TRBJ1-5 TRBV28 CASPPLGQGTQPQHF TGTGCCAGCCCACCCCTGGGACAGGGGACTCAGCCCCAGCATTTT
. many TRBJ1-4 TRBV5-6 CASSKLRGETNEKLFF TGTGCCAGCAGCAAGCTCCGCGGCGAAACTAATGAAAAACTGTTTTTT
TRBD2 . TRBJ2-5 TRBV6-1 CATKKAGAQETQYF TGTGCCACGAAGAAAGCGGGGGCCCAAGAGACCCAGTACTTC
. many TRBJ2-7 TRBV24-1 CASRARKTETPYEQYF TGTGCCTCTCGCGCCAGGAAGACAGAAACCCCCTACGAGCAGTACTTC
. once TRBJ2-1 TRBV12-3/TRBV12-4 CASSALTTFYNEQFF TGTGCCAGCAGCGCCTTAACGACTTTTTACAATGAGCAGTTCTTC
. many TRBJ2-2 TRBV11-1 CASSLTGSWTGELFF TGTGCCAGCAGCCTAACAGGGTCCTGGACCGGGGAGCTGTTTTTT
TRBD2 . TRBJ2-5 TRBV6-2/TRBV6-3 CASSRGTSGRETQYF TGTGCCAGCAGTAGGGGAACTAGCGGGAGAGAGACCCAGTACTTC
TRBD2 few TRBJ2-2 TRBV29-1 CSSGGATGELFF TGCAGCTCGGGAGGCGCCACCGGGGAGCTGTTTTTT
TRBD1 . TRBJ2-1 TRBV6-1 CASSSPSPGQGYLRSYNEQFF TGTGCCAGCAGTTCACCAAGCCCGGGACAGGGGTATCTTCGGTCCTACAATGAGCAGTTCTTC
TRBD2 many TRBJ2-5 TRBV7-8 CASSLRSGLAGIAYQETQYF TGTGCCAGCAGCCTTCGAAGCGGCCTAGCGGGGATAGCGTACCAAGAGACCCAGTACTTC
TRBD1 . TRBJ1-6 TRBV5-1 CASSSETGRNSPLHF TGCGCCAGCAGCTCCGAGACAGGGCGGAATTCACCCCTCCACTTT
TRBD1 few TRBJ1-1 TRBV25-1 CASSPLGTGGRDTEAFF TGTGCCAGCAGTCCCCTCGGGACAGGGGGGAGGGACACTGAAGCTTTCTTT
TRBD1 few TRBJ2-7 TRBV6-5 CASSSAQTGGPHEQYF TGTGCCAGCAGTTCCGCTCAGACAGGGGGCCCCCACGAGCAGTACTTC
. many TRBJ2-3 TRBV12-3/TRBV12-4 CASKVRGSSTDTQYF TGTGCCAGCAAGGTCCGGGGGTCTAGCACAGATACGCAGTATTTT
TRBD2 . TRBJ2-1 TRBV11-2 CASTGTSGHNEQFF TGTGCCAGCACCGGGACTAGCGGCCACAATGAGCAGTTCTTC
TRBD1 many TRBJ2-3 TRBV18 CASSPRDRGLVTQYF TGTGCCAGCTCACCACGGGACAGGGGATTGGTTACGCAGTATTTT
TRBD1 many TRBJ1-1 TRBV10-3 CAIRGTENTEAFF TGTGCCATCAGAGGGACAGAGAACACTGAAGCTTTCTTT
. . TRBJ1-5 TRBV10-3 CAISESSVQPQHF TGTGCCATCAGTGAGTCTTCGGTTCAGCCCCAGCATTTT
. many TRBJ2-1 TRBV12-3/TRBV12-4 CASSLVLANEQFF TGTGCCAGCAGTTTAGTATTAGCGAATGAGCAGTTCTTC
. few TRBJ1-4 TRBV27 CASKALGEKLFF TGTGCCAGTAAAGCCTTGGGGGAAAAACTGTTTTTT
TRBD1 many TRBJ2-1 TRBV7-2 CASSPIGGTGTNEQFF TGTGCCAGCAGCCCCATAGGAGGGACAGGTACGAATGAGCAGTTCTTC